This TCR beta chain was captured by sequencing in a study of blood T cell repertoires in COVID-19. Study details: Italy, Spain and the United States were the sources of the convalescent and acute COVID-19 samples. T cells, B-cell-depleted T cells, or PBMCs supplied cDNA or gDNA.

TCRdb's table, derived via immunoSEQ multiplex PCR, lists solely in-frame clones and lacks some. The profile shows approximately 140,000 clones, approximately 80% of them singletons. Trimming took 2 bases from V and 6 from J, leaving 12 bases between them. The CDR3 consists of 14 residues. Looked up from germline, CDR1 is SGHRS and CDR2 is YFSETQ. This rearrangement joins TRBV5-1 to TRBJ2-1; tentative D call: TRBD2 (6 bases). The sequencing input was peripheral blood. The source of this sequence is a man in his 60s with active or convalescent COVID-19. CDR3 sequence reads: CASSFRTIGNEQFF. The CDR3 DNA reads TGCGCCAGCAGCTTTCGGACTATTGGCAATGAGCAGTTCTTC.